The clone carrying this TCR beta chain appeared many times. Trimming took 5 bases from V and 0 from J, leaving 14 bases between them. The CDR3 is 15 amino acids. Germline V lookup: CDR1 MNHNS, CDR2 SASEGT. The sample is drawn from a study of T cells in Graves' hyperthyroidism and ophthalmopathy. Study at large: Sampling of peripheral blood happened at initial diagnosis, prior to any treatment.

What was amplified from RNA transcripts were TCR beta CDR3 regions. HTBI primers were used for first-round RT-PCR of the TCR CDR3. MiXCR, run by TCRdb on the multiplex PCR reads, gives a single entry per CDR3 protein. Of around 530,000 distinct CDR3 sequences listed, about 15% are singletons. The sequenced material came from blood. The clonotype comes from a young woman with Graves' ophthalmopathy. The chain combines TRBV6-1 with TRBJ2-7; the D gene is possibly TRBD1 (6 bases). CDR3: CASSRGNTFSYEQYF. The CDR3 nucleotides read TGTGCCAGCAGTAGGGGGAACACCTTCTCCTACGAGCAGTACTTC.